The 14 T cell receptor beta chains given below trace back to one sample, sequenced in a study of human T cells and chemical hapten exposure. Noted time point: patch test 1, 2 weeks after DPC sensitization. As for treatment: therapeutic diphenylcyclopropenone sensitization with weekly scalp DPC. From the RACE reads, TCRdb called clonotypes with MiXCR, one entry per CDR3 protein. The sample records some 380,000 distinct CDR3 sequences, 4.8% being singletons. The source material was whole blood, sampled in connection with sensitization to the hapten diphenylcyclopropenone (DPC). The receptors were sampled from a woman in her forties or fifties with alopecia areata. Some clones in this sample may be carry-over from other donors' samples.

V and J are TRBV11-2 and TRBJ2-7; D is undetermined. This CDR3 has 14 residues. V lost 1 base to trimming and J lost 6 bases, with 13 bases between them. Germline values: CDR1 SGHAT, CDR2 FQNNGV. In DNA, the CDR3 is TGTGCCAGCAGCTTAGTACAGAGCAGGACCGAGCAGTACTTC. Protein: CASSLVQSRTEQYF.

This clonotype was seen a handful of times. The J gene is TRBJ1-5, the V gene TRBV6-2 or TRBV6-3; 8 bases align to TRBD1. Losses at the gene ends were 4 bases for V and 7 bases for J; bases not matched to a gene: 12. Looked up from germline, CDR1 is MNHEY and CDR2 is SVGEGT. CDR3 length: 16 amino acids. The CDR3 loop reads CASSSRTGTFLQPQHF. DNA of the CDR3: TGTGCCAGCAGTTCCCGGACAGGGACTTTTTTACAGCCCCAGCATTTT.

In this sample, this clonotype turned up many times. The chain uses TRBV7-9 and TRBJ1-4, with a weak D call TRBD1 (6 bases). Trimming took 1 base from V and 9 from J, leaving 15 bases between them. In germline, CDR1 is SEHNR, CDR2 FQNEAQ (reference sequence). The CDR3 totals 15 residues. CDR3 protein: CASSLEGTFTQKLFF. The CDR3 DNA follows: TGTGCCAGCAGCTTAGAGGGGACATTTACTCAAAAACTGTTTTTT.

This clonotype occurred many times. The chain joins TRBV10-3 to TRBJ2-1; maybe TRBD1 (5 bases). Between the trimmed V and J ends, which lost 3 bases and 0 bases, there was a span of 12 bases. CDR1 and CDR2 (germline): ENHRY, SYGVKD. The CDR3 loop spans 16 amino acids. The CDR3 here is CAISDNRLSSYNEQFF. The CDR3 region has the DNA TGTGCCATCAGTGATAACAGGCTGAGCTCCTACAATGAGCAGTTCTTC.

This clonotype was counted only a few times. The chain is built from TRBV6-5 and TRBJ2-1; 10 nucleotides line up with TRBD1. The CDR3 is 17 residues long. In germline, CDR1 is MNHEY, CDR2 SVGAGI. V lost 4 bases, J lost 9 bases, and 15 bases stayed unmatched. The CDR3 DNA follows: TGTGCCAGCAGTTTATTTCCCCGGGACAGGGGCGTCGGTGAGCAGTTCTTC. Protein sequence: CASSLFPRDRGVGEQFF.

This clonotype was seen repeatedly, ten times or more. The CDR3 DNA reads as TGTGCCAGCAGCCAAGATATGACTAGCGGCTACAATGAGCAGTTCTTC. It yields the protein CASSQDMTSGYNEQFF. The V gene is TRBV3-1, the J gene TRBJ2-1, with 9 bases matching TRBD2. The V gene's germline CDR1 is LGHDT and CDR2 YNNKEL (reference sequence). Unmatched junction bases numbered 3, after V lost 0 bases and J lost 3 bases. This CDR3 comprises 16 residues.

The table lists this clonotype with many counts. The rearrangement uses TRBV28 and TRBJ2-3; D not resolved. This CDR3 is built from 15 residues. V was shortened by 3 bases and J by 0 bases, with 10 bases between the two germline ends. Per germline, CDR1 MDHEN and CDR2 SYDVKM. CDR3 sequence: CASSFGPESTDTQYF. The CDR3 coding sequence is TGTGCCAGCAGTTTCGGGCCAGAGAGCACAGATACGCAGTATTTT. Full variable domain (outside the CDR3, taken from reference TRBV28 and TRBJ2-3): DVKVTQSSRYLVKRTGEKVFLECVQDMDHENMFWYRQDPGLGLRLIYFSYDVKMKEKGDIPEGYSVSREKKERFSLILESASTNQTSMYLCASSFGPESTDTQYFGPGTRLTVL.

This clonotype has ten or more counts. This rearrangement joins TRBV20-1 to TRBJ2-2; no clear D gene. Germline V gene sequence: CDR1 DFQATT, CDR2 SNEGSKA (reference sequence). The CDR3 is made up of 10 amino acids. V lost 4 bases, J lost 6 bases, and 3 bases lay in between. The CDR3: CSATSGELFF. The CDR3 DNA is TGCAGTGCTACGTCCGGGGAGCTGTTTTTT.

This clonotype was seen a handful of times. J is TRBJ2-5 and V is TRBV7-2; perhaps TRBD2 as D (7 bases). With 5 bases removed from V and 5 bases from J, the gap between germline ends came to 12 bases. This CDR3 has 13 amino acids. CDR1 is SGHTA and CDR2 is FQGNSA in the germline V gene. The CDR3 reads CASSTRGAETQYF. The CDR3 DNA reads as TGTGCCAGCAGCACCCGGGGGGCGGAGACCCAGTACTTC.

This rearrangement joins TRBV6-5 to TRBJ1-1, with D uncertain. Deletions cut 0 bases from V and 3 bases from J, with 11 bases between. From germline, CDR1 is MNHEY and CDR2 SVGAGI. There are 15 residues in the CDR3. The CDR3 spells CASSYSPLRDTEAFF. The DNA for the CDR3 is TGTGCCAGCAGTTACTCGCCCCTTAGGGACACTGAAGCTTTCTTT.

This clonotype has more than one count but fewer than ten. The genes are TRBV7-9 and TRBJ2-7; 8 bases agree with TRBD1. Germline values: CDR1 SEHNR, CDR2 FQNEAQ (reference sequence). This CDR3 region has 14 residues. J lost 0 bases, V lost 3 bases, and 1 base had no gene match. The CDR3 sequence: CASSFTGGSYEQYF. CDR3 coding DNA: TGTGCCAGCAGCTTTACAGGGGGCTCCTACGAGCAGTACTTC.

The chain employs TRBV12-5 and TRBJ1-4, with D unclear. V was trimmed by 7 bases and J by 8 bases, leaving 20 bases between them. CDR1 and CDR2 (germline): LGHNT, FRNRAP. This CDR3 spans 15 amino acids. The CDR3 DNA reads as TGTGCTAGTGCTCCCGGCCCCGGACTGGGCGAAAAACTGTTTTTT. This encodes CASAPGPGLGEKLFF.

The chain uses TRBV6-5 and TRBJ2-7; D is undetermined. The V and J ends lost 2 bases and 1 base respectively, with 12 bases between them. The V gene's germline CDR1 is MNHEY and CDR2 SVGAGI. The CDR3 has 15 amino acids. In DNA form, the CDR3 reads TGTGCCAGCAGTTACAAGGACGGAAGATCCTACGAGCAGTACTTC. The encoded protein is CASSYKDGRSYEQYF.

This clonotype has at least ten counts. The chain recombines TRBV12-3 or TRBV12-4 with TRBJ1-2, with D possibly being TRBD1 (5 bases). The CDR3 consists of 15 residues. The V end was cut by 4 bases, the J end by 6 bases, with 18 bases between. CDR3 sequence (DNA): TGTGCCAGCAGTTCCACAATAGCAGGGTCAAATGGCTACACCTTC. Protein: CASSSTIAGSNGYTF.